Following are 30 T cell receptor beta chains from one sample sequenced in a study of breast tumors, draining lymph nodes, adjacent tissues. In TCRdb, the multiplex PCR reads were re-called with MiXCR into one record per CDR3 protein. The sample contains fewer than 300,000 distinct CDR3 sequences, roughly 30% of which appear only once. The lymph nodes were axillary draining lymph nodes from breast cancer patients. The specimen sequenced was axillary lymph node tissue. These receptor sequences come from a female donor with breast cancer. Some clones in this sample may be carry-over from other donors' samples.

This clonotype was counted many times. The J gene is TRBJ1-6, the V gene TRBV6-5, with a possible D match to TRBD1 (6 bases). The CDR3 is 16 amino acids. Trimming took 0 bases from V and 10 from J, leaving 16 bases between them. The germline CDR1 and CDR2 sequences are MNHEY and SVGAGI. CDR3 region: CASSYSRTEGLSPLHF. The CDR3 DNA is TGTGCCAGCAGTTACTCGAGGACAGAGGGTTTGTCACCCCTCCACTTT.

This chain links TRBV15 with TRBJ2-3; 11 nucleotides match TRBD2. CDR3 length: 14 amino acids. Germline CDR1 reads LNHNV; CDR2 reads YYDKDF (reference sequence). Losses at the gene ends were 4 bases for V and 6 bases for J; bases not matched to a gene: 3. CDR3 DNA: TGTGCCACCAGCACCCGGACTAGCGGGGATACGCAGTATTTT. Protein product: CATSTRTSGDTQYF.

V and J are TRBV27 and TRBJ2-1; 9 nucleotides line up with TRBD2. Looked up from germline, CDR1 is MNHEY and CDR2 is SMNVEV (reference sequence). V shed 6 bases and J 4 bases; nucleotides not matched to a gene: 13. This CDR3 is 17 amino acids long. CDR3 DNA: TGTGCCAGCAGAGGGCTAGCGGGAAATTCGGGGTACAATGAGCAGTTCTTC. It is translated as CASRGLAGNSGYNEQFF.

The sample holds a few counts of this clonotype. The J gene is TRBJ2-1, the V gene TRBV20-1, with D perhaps matching TRBD2 (5 bases). This CDR3 has 15 amino acids. The germline V and J ends were trimmed by 1 base and 12 bases, with 22 bases remaining between them. The germline V gene encodes CDR1 DFQATT and CDR2 SNEGSKA (reference sequence). CDR3: CSARAPGVTTFGQFF. The CDR3 DNA reads as TGCAGTGCTAGAGCCCCCGGGGTTACAACGTTTGGGCAGTTCTTC.

This clonotype showed up many times. A read error may be the cause here, since a much bigger clone is one base away. The rearrangement uses TRBV6-1 and TRBJ1-2, with TRBD1 matching over 7 bases. The CDR3 loop spans 13 amino acids. CDR1 and CDR2 (germline): MNHNS, SASEGT. Unmatched junction bases numbered 6, after V lost 5 bases and J lost 6 bases. CDR3 sequence (DNA): TGTGCCAGCAGTCACGGAACAGGGGATGGCTACACCTTC. It yields the protein CASSHGTGDGYTF.

This clonotype has ten or more counts. This sequence joins TRBV6-5 and TRBJ2-7, with 8 bases aligning to TRBD2. V shed 6 bases and J 3 bases; nucleotides not matched to a gene: 7. The CDR3 has 14 residues. Germline CDR1 reads MNHEY; CDR2 reads SVGAGI. The CDR3 region is CASRSGSSLYEQYF. The CDR3 DNA reads as TGTGCCAGCAGGAGCGGGAGCAGTCTCTACGAGCAGTACTTC.

This clonotype was picked up many times. The rearrangement uses TRBV6-2 or TRBV6-3 and TRBJ2-5; 7 nucleotides line up with TRBD2. CDR3 length: 15 residues. The V gene's germline CDR1 is MNHEY and CDR2 SVGEGT. V lost 8 bases, J lost 3 bases, and 12 bases stayed unmatched. CDR3 protein: CASGSAGAGEETQYF. The CDR3, as DNA: TGTGCCAGCGGATCGGCGGGTGCGGGAGAAGAGACCCAGTACTTC.

The table lists this clonotype with many counts. The rearrangement uses TRBV12-3 or TRBV12-4 and TRBJ2-5, with a tentative D call TRBD1 (8 bases). The CDR3 covers 14 residues. V lost 4 bases, J lost 5 bases, and 14 bases lay in between. The CDR3 reads CASSSTGGGETQYF. The CDR3 DNA is TGTGCCAGCAGTTCCACAGGGGGAGGGGAGACCCAGTACTTC.

This chain links TRBV9 with TRBJ1-5; a weak D match, TRBD1 (5 bases). Trimming removed 4 bases from V and 11 bases from J, with 22 bases in between. This CDR3 region has 15 residues. Germline V lookup: CDR1 SGDLS, CDR2 YYNGEE. The CDR3: CASSPLPRAGETQHF. For the CDR3, the DNA is TGTGCCAGCAGCCCCCTCCCCAGGGCGGGGGAGACCCAGCATTTT. The full variable domain, completed using reference TRBV9 and TRBJ1-5, is DSGVTQTPKHLITATGQRVTLRCSPRSGDLSVYWYQQSLDQGLQFLIQYYNGEERAKGNILERFSAQQFPDLHSELNLSSLELGDSALYFCASSPLPRAGETQHFGDGTRLSIL.

This clonotype was seen ten or more times. The chain combines TRBV6-5 with TRBJ1-2; D uncertain. CDR1 is MNHEY, CDR2 SVGAGI, per germline. V dropped 10 bases and J dropped 4 bases, with 19 bases sitting between them. The CDR3 spans 14 residues. CDR3 sequence reads: CATLHPVSSYGYTF. DNA of the CDR3: TGTGCCACCCTACACCCCGTATCGAGCTATGGCTACACCTTC.

This clonotype was counted at least ten times. This chain joins TRBV5-1 and TRBJ2-3, with no clear D. Per the germline V gene, CDR1 is SGHRS and CDR2 is YFSETQ. V lost 0 bases to trimming and J lost 1 base, with 9 bases between them. This CDR3 region has 15 residues. CDR3 residues: CASSLDGRRTDTQYF. In DNA form, the CDR3 reads TGCGCCAGCAGCTTGGACGGGCGTCGCACAGATACGCAGTATTTT.

This clonotype was observed many times. V and J are TRBV20-1 and TRBJ1-5; 11 bases agree with TRBD1. Germline loops: CDR1 DFQATT, CDR2 SNEGSKA (reference sequence). The ends lost 5 bases at V and 5 bases at J; junction bases unmatched: 8. The CDR3 contains 15 residues. CDR3 in amino acids: CSACRTGGADQPQHF. For the CDR3, the DNA is TGCAGTGCTTGCAGGACAGGGGGCGCAGATCAGCCCCAGCATTTT.

This clonotype has more than one count but fewer than ten. This chain connects TRBV18 to TRBJ2-2; unclear D gene. The CDR3 spans 11 residues. The V gene's germline CDR1 is KGHSH and CDR2 LQKENI. Trimming stripped 5 bases from V and 5 bases from J, with 3 bases between. The CDR3 DNA reads TGTGCCAGCTCAAAGACCGGGGAGCTGTTTTTT. Amino acids: CASSKTGELFF.

This clonotype was observed many times. An end of the junction differs from the germline gene, which may be a read error. This rearrangement joins TRBV7-8 to TRBJ1-2; no reliable D call. Germline loops: CDR1 SGHVS, CDR2 FQNEAQ. This CDR3 is built from 15 residues. The CDR3 nucleotides read TGTGCCAGCAGCACCCCGGGCGGCCTGACGGGTGGCTACCCCTTC. Amino acid sequence: CASSTPGGLTGGYPF.

The chain combines TRBV3-1 with TRBJ1-5, with 8 nucleotides matching TRBD1. With V trimmed by 3 bases and J by 6 bases, 7 bases remained unmatched. The CDR3 length is 15 residues. Germline assignment: CDR1 LGHDT and CDR2 YNNKEL (reference sequence). CDR3 residues: CASSQDRAPTQPQHF. CDR3 sequence (DNA): TGTGCCAGCAGCCAGGACAGGGCCCCCACTCAGCCCCAGCATTTT.

This clonotype occurred a few times. One base away lies a much larger clone, so this may be a sequencing read error. The rearrangement joins TRBV11-2 to TRBJ2-3; TRBD1 aligns across 8 bases. V gave up 6 bases and J gave up 6 bases; unmatched junction bases: 8. Germline values: CDR1 SGHAT, CDR2 FQNNGV. This CDR3 spans 14 amino acids. The CDR3 spells CASSVRQGSDTQYF. The CDR3 DNA is TGTGCCAGCAGTGTCAGACAGGGGTCCGATACGCAGTATTTT. Drawing the rest from reference TRBV11-2 and TRBJ2-3, the complete variable domain is EAGVAQSPRYKIIEKRQSVAFWCNPISGHATLYWYQQILGQGPKLLIQFQNNGVVDDSQLPKDRFSAERLKGVDSTLKIQPAKLEDSAVYLCASSVRQGSDTQYFGPGTRLTVL.

This clonotype was detected a few times. V is TRBV12-3 or TRBV12-4 and J is TRBJ2-4; D is ambiguous. This CDR3 is 16 amino acids long. V shed 5 bases and J shed 3 bases, with 17 bases lying between them. CDR3 in amino acids: CASSPRGPGGKNIQYF. CDR3 nucleotide sequence: TGTGCCAGCAGTCCCCGCGGTCCCGGTGGCAAAAACATTCAGTACTTC.

This sequence joins TRBV11-2 and TRBJ2-6, with a tentative D call TRBD2 (5 bases). This CDR3 has 14 amino acids. Germline loops: CDR1 SGHAT, CDR2 FQNNGV. The germline V and J ends were trimmed by 7 bases and 4 bases, with 11 bases remaining between them. CDR3 sequence reads: CASNGPSGANVLTF. CDR3 nucleotide sequence: TGTGCCAGCAACGGACCTAGCGGGGCCAACGTCCTGACTTTC. Combining the CDR3 with reference TRBV11-2 and TRBJ2-6 gives the whole variable domain EAGVAQSPRYKIIEKRQSVAFWCNPISGHATLYWYQQILGQGPKLLIQFQNNGVVDDSQLPKDRFSAERLKGVDSTLKIQPAKLEDSAVYLCASNGPSGANVLTFGAGSRLTVL.

In the case of this clonotype: A much larger clone differs from this one at a single base, so this may be a read error. The chain combines TRBV5-1 with TRBJ2-3, with 8 bases that match TRBD2. The CDR3 extends over 16 amino acids. The ends lost 0 bases at V and 6 bases at J; junction bases unmatched: 9. CDR1 SGHRS and CDR2 YFSETQ come from the germline V gene. CDR3: CASSLGVAGSVDTQYF. CDR3 sequence (DNA): TGCGCCAGCAGCTTGGGGGTAGCGGGGTCAGTGGATACGCAGTATTTT.

This clonotype appeared many times. The chain carries TRBV20-1 and TRBJ2-1; D uncertain. V lost 2 bases to trimming and J lost 2 bases, with 13 bases between them. CDR1 and CDR2 from the germline V gene are DFQATT and SNEGSKA (reference sequence). This CDR3 has 15 residues. CDR3 protein: CSARWQSGAYNEQFF. CDR3 coding DNA: TGCAGTGCTAGATGGCAGAGTGGCGCCTACAATGAGCAGTTCTTC.

This clonotype has a count of ten or more. The CDR3 region is CASSKLQGFDSPLHF. In DNA, the CDR3 is TGTGCCAGCAGTAAATTACAGGGCTTTGATTCACCCCTCCACTTT. V usage is TRBV12-3 or TRBV12-4 and J usage is TRBJ1-6; a weak D match, TRBD1 (6 bases). This CDR3 contains 15 residues. Trimming took 5 bases from V and 8 from J, leaving 16 bases between them.

In regard to this clonotype: A read error may explain this, as a much larger clone is one base away. The chain is built from TRBV5-1 and TRBJ1-5; 7 bases line up with TRBD1. The germline V gene encodes CDR1 SGHRS and CDR2 YFSETQ. The CDR3 contains 13 residues. V trimming: 5 bases; J trimming: 9 bases; junction bases outside the gene matches: 8. CDR3 region: CASSQTGKRPQHF. In nucleotides, the CDR3 is TGCGCCAGCAGTCAGACAGGGAAACGGCCCCAGCATTTT.

This clonotype was seen repeatedly, ten times or more. This sequence joins TRBV27 and TRBJ2-2; D gene uncertain. The CDR3 is 12 amino acids. V lost 7 bases and J lost 4, with 7 bases in between. Germline CDR1 reads MNHEY; CDR2 reads SMNVEV (reference sequence). CDR3 in amino acids: CASTLVTGELFF. CDR3 bases: TGTGCCAGCACCCTGGTCACCGGGGAGCTGTTTTTT.

This clonotype was recorded many times. The V gene is TRBV12-3 or TRBV12-4, the J gene TRBJ2-7, with 7 bases aligning to TRBD2. The length of the CDR3 is 14 residues. V lost 6 bases to trimming and J lost 1 base; unmatched junction nucleotides: 6. The CDR3 loop reads CASRPGGGSYEQYF. As DNA, the CDR3 is TGTGCCAGCAGACCGGGGGGTGGGTCCTACGAGCAGTACTTC.

The table lists this clonotype with many counts. This chain uses TRBV12-3 or TRBV12-4 with TRBJ2-3; maybe TRBD2 (5 bases). The CDR3 contains 16 residues. Trimming took 3 bases from V and 1 from J, leaving 14 bases between them. Written as DNA, the CDR3 is TGTGCCAGCAGTTTTATGACTGGGCGGGGCACAGATACGCAGTATTTT. Encoded protein: CASSFMTGRGTDTQYF.

This clonotype was counted many times. V usage is TRBV7-9 and J usage is TRBJ2-7; 12 nucleotides align to TRBD1. Germline CDR1 reads SEHNR; CDR2 reads FQNEAQ (reference sequence). With V trimmed by 5 bases and J by 5 bases, 10 bases remained unmatched. The CDR3 spans 16 residues. In nucleotides, the CDR3 is TGTGCCAGCAGCCCCGGGACAGGGGGCTTGCGAAACGAGCAGTACTTC. The encoded protein is CASSPGTGGLRNEQYF.

On this clonotype: A read error may be the cause here, since a much bigger clone is one base away. The gene calls are TRBV6-2 or TRBV6-3 and TRBJ2-2; a weak D match, TRBD1 (6 bases). Germline CDR1 is MNHEY and CDR2 is SVGEGT. This CDR3 region has 16 residues. This chain's CDR3 is CASSHSGGANTGELFF. The CDR3 DNA reads TGTGCCAGCAGTCACTCTGGGGGCGCGAACACCGGGGAGCTGTTTTTT.

This clonotype came up a few times. A single base separates this from a much larger clone, so it may be a read error. The rearrangement joins TRBV9 to TRBJ2-1; 8 bases match TRBD1. The germline V gene has CDR1 SGDLS and CDR2 YYNGEE. The CDR3 length is 15 residues. The CDR3 DNA follows: TGTGCCAGCAGCGTAGGGACAGGGTTTATCGATGAGCCGTTCTTC. Translation: CASSVGTGFIDEPFF.

The chain combines TRBV9 with TRBJ1-6; a weak D match, TRBD1 (5 bases). Trimming took off 0 bases at V and 8 bases at J, with 18 bases between the two ends. Germline V CDR1 and CDR2: SGDLS, YYNGEE. This CDR3 spans 17 amino acids. The chain's CDR3 is CASSVGPGDARDSPLHF. The CDR3 DNA reads TGTGCCAGCAGCGTAGGCCCGGGGGACGCTAGAGATTCACCCCTCCACTTT. Combining the CDR3 with reference TRBV9 and TRBJ1-6 gives the whole variable domain DSGVTQTPKHLITATGQRVTLRCSPRSGDLSVYWYQQSLDQGLQFLIQYYNGEERAKGNILERFSAQQFPDLHSELNLSSLELGDSALYFCASSVGPGDARDSPLHFGNGTRLTVT.

This clonotype was seen repeatedly, ten times or more. The chain is built from TRBV5-1 and TRBJ2-7; tentatively, D is TRBD1 (5 bases). The V and J ends lost 0 bases and 0 bases respectively, with 10 bases between them. Germline V gives CDR1 SGHRS, CDR2 YFSETQ. CDR3 length equals 15 residues. CDR3 nucleotides: TGCGCCAGCAGCTTGGTCTCAGGGATCTCCTACGAGCAGTACTTC. Amino acids: CASSLVSGISYEQYF.